The T cell receptor beta chain under discussion was sequenced for a study of T cell responses to AZD1222 COVID-19 vaccine. Profiling relied on immunoSEQ multiplex PCR, and the TCRdb table lists in-frame clones only, not all of them. The profile shows some 130,000 clones, roughly nine tenths of them singletons. Trimming took off 4 bases at V and 2 bases at J, with 22 bases between the two ends. Germline V gene lookup returns CDR1 MDHEN and CDR2 SYDVKM. The CDR3 sequence is 18 residues long. The TCR originated in an adult who received the AZD1222 COVID-19 vaccine. This sequence joins TRBV28 and TRBJ2-3, with a tentative D call TRBD1 (6 bases). The input for sequencing was peripheral blood, taken 28 days after the second AZD1222 dose. Here the CDR3 reads CASSSPLSMDSPTDTQYF. The CDR3 bases are TGTGCCAGCAGTTCACCCCTATCCATGGACAGCCCCACAGATACGCAGTATTTT.